This T cell receptor (beta chain) was obtained from a study of T cells after yellow fever vaccination. Trimming cost V 5 bases and J 2 bases, with 15 bases left between them. The CDR3 runs 15 residues. Germline V gene lookup returns CDR1 MNHEY and CDR2 SVGEGT. Study observations and caveats: Post-booster repertoires contained most primary-vaccination clones again (roughly 96% CD4, 88% CD8). Overall, a small share of clonotypes was seen in both CD4 and CD8 compartments.

With respect to this clonotype: Antigen specificity is unknown.

Using its own MiXCR run on the 5' RACE reads, TCRdb lists one record per CDR3 protein. The sample carries 500,000 to 700,000 distinct CDR3 sequences, roughly 21% recorded once. This sequence joins TRBV6-2 or TRBV6-3 and TRBJ2-5; D may be TRBD2 (6 bases). This TCR was sampled from a man younger than 45 who received the YFV17D yellow fever vaccine. The sequencing here drew on PBMCs, taken 15 days after the yellow fever booster vaccination. The CDR3 reads CASSPLGGTQETQYF. The DNA for the CDR3 is TGTGCCAGCAGTCCCCTGGGGGGAACGCAAGAGACCCAGTACTTC.